This TCR beta chain was found in a study of CD8+ T cells in alopecia areata. The germline V gene encodes CDR1 LGHDT and CDR2 YNNKQL (reference sequence). The CDR3 length is 14 residues. A sort of pooled cutaneous lymph node cells used CD4, CD8alpha, NKG2D, NKG2ACE and other stains. cDNA serving as the sequencing template came from extracted, reverse transcribed RNA. This table comes from immunoSEQ multiplex PCR, and its TCRdb copy is limited to in-frame clones, with some not included. The table lists around 300,000 clones, with no singletons. On this clone: Gene names refer to mouse genes. The CDR3 is cut off 4 residues early in the read; its end comes from the germline J gene.

Sequenced input: CD4+ T cells sorted from a lymph node. The chain employs TRBV4 and TRBJ2-2; TRBD2 aligns across 10 bases. The origin of this receptor is a C3H/HeJ mouse with alopecia areata. The strain's MHC haplotype is H2-k. CDR3 loop: CASSSDWGDGQLYF. The sequenced part of the CDR3 DNA is TGTGCCAGCAGCAGCGACTGGGGGGACGGG.